This T cell receptor beta chain was captured in a study of blood T cells in healthy people across ages. This clonotype was detected ten times or more. What it recognizes is unknown. There are 13 residues in the CDR3. Trimming removed 1 base at V and 0 bases at J, with 3 bases between. Germline assignment: CDR1 MGHRA and CDR2 YSYEKL. A sample-barcoded 5' primer and a J-beta primer mix were used in a second PCR of roughly 7 to 11 cycles. TCRdb passed the 5' RACE reads through MiXCR, listing each CDR3 protein once. The table has roughly 1.7 million distinct CDR3 sequences, 30% to 40% seen once; the top ten hold about 11%. Findings and limits, study-wide: Both higher diversity and more naive CD4+ cells marked long-lived donors when set against aged donors.

The receptor comes from a woman between 25 and 40 years old in good health. The chain employs TRBV4-1 and TRBJ1-1; D is uncertain. The sample was blood. Here the CDR3 reads CASSQVMNTEAFF. CDR3 in DNA: TGCGCCAGCAGCCAAGTGATGAACACTGAAGCTTTCTTT.